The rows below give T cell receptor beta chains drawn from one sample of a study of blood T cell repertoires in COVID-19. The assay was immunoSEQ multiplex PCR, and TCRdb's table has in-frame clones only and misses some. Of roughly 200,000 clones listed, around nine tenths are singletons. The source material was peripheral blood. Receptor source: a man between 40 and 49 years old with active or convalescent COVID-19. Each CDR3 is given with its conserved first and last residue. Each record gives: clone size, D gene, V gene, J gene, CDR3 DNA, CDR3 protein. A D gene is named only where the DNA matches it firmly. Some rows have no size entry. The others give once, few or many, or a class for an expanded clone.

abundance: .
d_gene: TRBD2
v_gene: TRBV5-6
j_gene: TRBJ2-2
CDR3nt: TGTGCCAGCAGCTCCCCTGGAACGACTAGCGTTACGAACACCGGGGAGCTGTTTTTT
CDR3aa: CASSSPGTTSVTNTGELFF

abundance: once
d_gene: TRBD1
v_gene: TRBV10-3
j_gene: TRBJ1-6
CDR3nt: TGTGCCATCACCCCGGGACAGAATTCACCCCTCCACTTT
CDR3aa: CAITPGQNSPLHF

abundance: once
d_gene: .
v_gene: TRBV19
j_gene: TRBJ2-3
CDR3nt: TGTGCCAGTAGATCTGGTCCGGGGTTGGCAGATACGCAGTATTTT
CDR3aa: CASRSGPGLADTQYF

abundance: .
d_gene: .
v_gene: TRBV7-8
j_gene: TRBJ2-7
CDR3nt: TGTGCCAGCAGCTTAGTGTTATCCTCCCTCTCCTACGAGCAGTACTTC
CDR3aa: CASSLVLSSLSYEQYF

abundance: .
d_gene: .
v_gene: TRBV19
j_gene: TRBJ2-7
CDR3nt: TGTGCCAGCCGGGCCGGGACATTGTACGAGCAGTACTTC
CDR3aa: CASRAGTLYEQYF

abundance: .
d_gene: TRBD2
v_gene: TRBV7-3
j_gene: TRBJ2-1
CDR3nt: TGTGCCAGCAGCCCCTCAAGGACTAGCGGGGGGGCCTCCAATGAGCAGTTCTTC
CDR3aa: CASSPSRTSGGASNEQFF

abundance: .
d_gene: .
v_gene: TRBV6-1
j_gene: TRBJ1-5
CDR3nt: TGTGCCAGCAGCCGTACAGATCAGCCCCAGCATTTT
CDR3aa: CASSRTDQPQHF

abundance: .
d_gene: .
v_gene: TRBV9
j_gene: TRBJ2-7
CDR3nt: TGTGCCAGCAGCCCAACCCCGGACAGTTACGAGCAGTACTTC
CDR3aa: CASSPTPDSYEQYF

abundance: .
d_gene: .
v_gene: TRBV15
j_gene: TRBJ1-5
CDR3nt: TGTGCCACCAGCAGTGGACAGCTAAGTAATCAGCCCCAGCATTTT
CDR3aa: CATSSGQLSNQPQHF

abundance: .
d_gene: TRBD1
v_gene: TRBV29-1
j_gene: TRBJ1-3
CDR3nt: TGCAGCGTTGCCAGGGGGACTGGAAACACCATATATTTT
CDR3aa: CSVARGTGNTIYF

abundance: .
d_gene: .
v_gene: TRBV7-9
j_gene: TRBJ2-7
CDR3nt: TGTGCCAGCAGCTTAGCATCGGGGTTCTACGAGCAGTACTTC
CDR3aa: CASSLASGFYEQYF

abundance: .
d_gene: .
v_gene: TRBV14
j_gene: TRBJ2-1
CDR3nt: TGTGCCAGCAGCCAGCGGAAGAAGGGGGATGAGCAGTTCTTC
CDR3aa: CASSQRKKGDEQFF

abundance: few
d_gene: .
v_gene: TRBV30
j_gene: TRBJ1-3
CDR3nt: TGTGCCCAGTGGGCAGCCTCTGGAAACACCATATATTTT
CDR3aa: CAQWAASGNTIYF

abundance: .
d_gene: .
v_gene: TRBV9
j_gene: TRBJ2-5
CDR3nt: TGTGCCAGCAGCTCGGAGTTCCAAGAGACCCAGTACTTC
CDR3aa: CASSSEFQETQYF

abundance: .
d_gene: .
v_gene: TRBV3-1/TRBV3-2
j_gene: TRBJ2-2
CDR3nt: TGTGCCAGCAGCCAAGGAGCGGGCACCGGGGAGCTGTTTTTT
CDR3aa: CASSQGAGTGELFF

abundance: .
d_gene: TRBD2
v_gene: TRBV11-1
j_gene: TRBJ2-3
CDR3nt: TGTGCCAGCAGCTTATGGACTAGCGGGGGGGCAGATACGCAGTATTTT
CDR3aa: CASSLWTSGGADTQYF

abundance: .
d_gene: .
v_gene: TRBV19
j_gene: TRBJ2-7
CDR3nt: TGTGCCAGTAGTATAGACGGCTACGAGCAGTACTTC
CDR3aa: CASSIDGYEQYF

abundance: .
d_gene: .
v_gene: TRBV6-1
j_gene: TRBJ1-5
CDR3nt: TGTGCCAGCAGTGTTAATGTGGGACTTTTCAATCAGCCCCAGCATTTT
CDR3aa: CASSVNVGLFNQPQHF

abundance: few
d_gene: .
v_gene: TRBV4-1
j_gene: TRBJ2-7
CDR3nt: TGCGCCAGCAGCCAAGAGAACGGGGGAAGCTACGAGCAGTACTTC
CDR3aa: CASSQENGGSYEQYF

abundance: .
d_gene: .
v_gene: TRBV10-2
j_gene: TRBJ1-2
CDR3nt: TGCGCCAGCAGTGAGGAGCGGGACTATGGCTACACCTTC
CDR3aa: CASSEERDYGYTF

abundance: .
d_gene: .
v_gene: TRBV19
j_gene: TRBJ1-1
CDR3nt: TGTGCCAGTCTACGGAGCGTGAACACTGAAGCTTTCTTT
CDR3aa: CASLRSVNTEAFF

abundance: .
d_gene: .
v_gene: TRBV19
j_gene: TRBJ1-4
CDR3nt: TGTGCCAGTAGGAGGGGGACTAATGAAAAACTGTTTTTT
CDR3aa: CASRRGTNEKLFF

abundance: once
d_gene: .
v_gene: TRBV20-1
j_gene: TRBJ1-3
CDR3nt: TGCAGTGCTAGCCAGGGCGGCACCATATATTTT
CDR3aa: CSASQGGTIYF

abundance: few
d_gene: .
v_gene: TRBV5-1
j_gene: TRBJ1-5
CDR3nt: TGCGCCAGCAGCTTCGGGGATGGCGGAACTCAGCCCCAGCATTTT
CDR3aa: CASSFGDGGTQPQHF

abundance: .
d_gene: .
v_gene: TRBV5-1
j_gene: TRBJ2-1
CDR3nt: TGCGCCAGCAGCTTGGTGGGGCTTGACAATGAGCAGTTCTTC
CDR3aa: CASSLVGLDNEQFF

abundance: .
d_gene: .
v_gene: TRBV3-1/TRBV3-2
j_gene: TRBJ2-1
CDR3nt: TGTGCCAGCAGCCAAGAAGGAGAGGGTGAGCAGTTCTTC
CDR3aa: CASSQEGEGEQFF

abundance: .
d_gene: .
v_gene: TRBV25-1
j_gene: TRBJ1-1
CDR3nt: TGTGCCAGCAGTGAAGTCGGGGCGGGGGACACTGAAGCTTTCTTT
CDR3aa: CASSEVGAGDTEAFF

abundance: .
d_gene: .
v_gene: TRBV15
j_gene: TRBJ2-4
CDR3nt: TGTGCCACCAGCAGAGAGGGCACAAAAAACATTCAGTACTTC
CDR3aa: CATSREGTKNIQYF

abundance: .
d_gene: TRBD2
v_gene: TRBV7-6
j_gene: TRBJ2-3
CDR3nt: TGTGCCAGCAGCATAGCGGGGGGGCTCACAGATACGCAGTATTTT
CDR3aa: CASSIAGGLTDTQYF

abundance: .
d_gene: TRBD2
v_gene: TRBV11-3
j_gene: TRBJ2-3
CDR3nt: TGTGCCAGCAGCCCCGGGACTAGCGGTCCCGCAGATACGCAGTATTTT
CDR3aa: CASSPGTSGPADTQYF

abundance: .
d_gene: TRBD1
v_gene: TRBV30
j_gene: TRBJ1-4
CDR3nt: TGTGCCTGGAGTGTTTTACAGGGGGCCGGAAAACTGTTTTTT
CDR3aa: CAWSVLQGAGKLFF

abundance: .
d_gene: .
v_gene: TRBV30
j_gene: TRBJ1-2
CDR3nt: TGTGCCTGGTTCCGACAGGCGGGTTACTATGGCTACACCTTC
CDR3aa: CAWFRQAGYYGYTF

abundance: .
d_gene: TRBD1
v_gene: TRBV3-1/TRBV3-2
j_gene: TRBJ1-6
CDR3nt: TGTGCCAGCAGCCAATATAGGGACAGGGAGTGGGCCCTCCACTTT
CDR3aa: CASSQYRDREWALHF

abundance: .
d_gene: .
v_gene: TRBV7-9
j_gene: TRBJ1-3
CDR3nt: TGTGCCAGCAGCTCCGAGCGGGTGCGGGGAAACACCATATATTTT
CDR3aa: CASSSERVRGNTIYF

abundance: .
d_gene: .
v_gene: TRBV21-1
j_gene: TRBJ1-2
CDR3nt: TGTGCCAGCAGCAAAGTGAGGGACAGGGTTCCTGAGCCGAACTATGGCTACACCTTC
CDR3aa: CASSKVRDRVPEPNYGYTF

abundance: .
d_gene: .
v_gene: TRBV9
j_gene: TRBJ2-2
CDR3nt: TGTGCCAGCAGCGTAGAAGGGGCCTTAGGGAACGGGGAGCTGTTTTTT
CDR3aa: CASSVEGALGNGELFF

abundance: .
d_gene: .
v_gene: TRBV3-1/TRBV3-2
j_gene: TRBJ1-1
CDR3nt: TGTGCCAGCAGCCCTACAGGGAACACTGAAGCTTTCTTT
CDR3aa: CASSPTGNTEAFF

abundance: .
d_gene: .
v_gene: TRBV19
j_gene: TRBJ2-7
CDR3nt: TGTGCCAGTAGCACATTTACTGGAGGGCGCGAGCAGTACTTC
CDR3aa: CASSTFTGGREQYF

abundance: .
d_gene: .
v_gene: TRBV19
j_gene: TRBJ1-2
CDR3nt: TGTGCCAGTAGTATGGGGTTAGGGGATGACTATGGCTACACCTTC
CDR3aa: CASSMGLGDDYGYTF

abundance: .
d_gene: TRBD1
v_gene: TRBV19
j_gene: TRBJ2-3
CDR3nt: TGTGCCAGTAGTAGGGGACAGGGTACCCCACTCAACACAGATACGCAGTATTTT
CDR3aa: CASSRGQGTPLNTDTQYF

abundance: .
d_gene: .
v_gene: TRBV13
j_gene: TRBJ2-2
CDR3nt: TGTGCCAGCAGCGTGCAGTACAGGGCTAACACCGGGGAGCTGTTTTTT
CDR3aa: CASSVQYRANTGELFF

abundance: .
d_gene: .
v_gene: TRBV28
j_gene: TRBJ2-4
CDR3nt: TGTGCCAGCAGTTTGGGGAGCCTAGCCAAAAACATTCAGTACTTC
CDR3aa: CASSLGSLAKNIQYF

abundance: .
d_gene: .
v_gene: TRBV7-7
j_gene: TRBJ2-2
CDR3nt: TGTGCTAGCAGCTTAGAACGGGGCGGGGCGACGAACACCGGGGAGCTGTTTTTT
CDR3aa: CASSLERGGATNTGELFF

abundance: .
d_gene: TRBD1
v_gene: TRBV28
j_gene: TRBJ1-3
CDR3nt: TGTGCCAGCAGTTCACAGGGGAAAGGAAACACCATATATTTT
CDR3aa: CASSSQGKGNTIYF

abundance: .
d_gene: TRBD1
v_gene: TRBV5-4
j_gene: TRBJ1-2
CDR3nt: TGTGCCAGCAGCTCGGGACAGGCCACCCACCACTATGGCTACACCTTC
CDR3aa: CASSSGQATHHYGYTF

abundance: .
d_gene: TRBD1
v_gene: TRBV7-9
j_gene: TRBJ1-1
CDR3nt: TGTGCCAGCAGCTTAGGCTTCGGGACAGCCAAGACCGTGAACACTGAAGCTTTCTTT
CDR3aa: CASSLGFGTAKTVNTEAFF

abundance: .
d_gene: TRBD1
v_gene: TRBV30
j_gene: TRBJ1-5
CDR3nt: TGTGCCTGGAGTGTTATGGGACAGGGCAATCAGCCCCAGCATTTT
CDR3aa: CAWSVMGQGNQPQHF

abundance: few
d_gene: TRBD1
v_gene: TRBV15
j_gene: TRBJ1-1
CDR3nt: TGTGCCACCAGCAGCGGTACAGGGGCCACTGAAGCTTTCTTT
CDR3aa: CATSSGTGATEAFF

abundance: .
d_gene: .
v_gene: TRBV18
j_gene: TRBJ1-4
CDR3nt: TGTGCCAGCACTCCGGGGGCTAATGAAAAACTGTTTTTT
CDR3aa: CASTPGANEKLFF

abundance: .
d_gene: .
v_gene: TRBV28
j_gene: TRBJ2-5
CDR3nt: TGTGCCAGCAGTCCCACAGGAACAAAAGAGACCCAGTACTTC
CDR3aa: CASSPTGTKETQYF

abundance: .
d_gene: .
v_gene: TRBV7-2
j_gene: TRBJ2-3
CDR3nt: TGTGCCAGCAGCTTATGGAGGGAAGGGACGACTAGCACAGATACGCAGTATTTT
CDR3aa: CASSLWREGTTSTDTQYF

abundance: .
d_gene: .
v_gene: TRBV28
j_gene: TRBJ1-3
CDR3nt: TGTGCCACAAAGGATTGGCGGTCCTCTGGAAACACCATATATTTT
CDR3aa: CATKDWRSSGNTIYF

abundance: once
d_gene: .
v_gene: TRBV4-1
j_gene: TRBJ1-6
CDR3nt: TGCGCCAGCAGCCAAGAATCCGGGATACCCCTCCACTTT
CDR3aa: CASSQESGIPLHF